This T cell receptor (beta chain) was identified during a study of T cell responses to AZD1222 COVID-19 vaccine. Study-wide findings and caveats: Spike was spanned by vaccine-associated CD4 TCRs, with dominance at 160-218 and 743-854. In a largely white British group with more females than males, clonal diversity was possibly underestimated. Spike-specific TCR breadth and depth were elevated following two AZD1222 doses.

Remarks on this clone: Its antigen is as yet unknown.

Produced via immunoSEQ multiplex PCR; TCRdb's table is partial and in-frame only. The repertoire includes 75,000 to 90,000 clones, 80% to 90% of them detected once, and over 10% sits in the top ten. Germline CDR1 LNHDA, CDR2 SQIVND (reference sequence). This CDR3 spans 20 amino acids. After removal of 3 bases from V and 1 base from J, the junction contained 14 bases not matched to a gene. Recipients boosted at about 4 weeks or about 12 weeks are pooled. Source: peripheral blood, taken 28 days after the second AZD1222 dose. The chain is built from TRBV19 and TRBJ2-6, with 8 bases that match TRBD1. The sequence was obtained from an adult who received the AZD1222 COVID-19 vaccine. The chain's CDR3 is CASSILGQDRVGSGANVLTF. CDR3 sequence (DNA): TGTGCCAGTAGTATCTTGGGCCAGGACAGGGTGGGTTCTGGGGCCAACGTCCTGACTTTC.